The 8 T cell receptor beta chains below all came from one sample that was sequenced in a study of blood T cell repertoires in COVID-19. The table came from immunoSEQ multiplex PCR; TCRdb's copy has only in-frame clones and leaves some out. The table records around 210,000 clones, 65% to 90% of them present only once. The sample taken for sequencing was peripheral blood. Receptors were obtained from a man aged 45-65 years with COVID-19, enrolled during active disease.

The CDR3 here is CSANGRFF. The CDR3 DNA sequence: TGCAGTGCTAATGGGCGGTTCTTC. The chain combines TRBV20-1 with TRBJ2-1; no reliable D call. The CDR3 consists of 8 residues. Trimming left V 4 bases short and J 15 bases short, with 7 bases between. The germline V gene encodes CDR1 DFQATT and CDR2 SNEGSKA (reference sequence).

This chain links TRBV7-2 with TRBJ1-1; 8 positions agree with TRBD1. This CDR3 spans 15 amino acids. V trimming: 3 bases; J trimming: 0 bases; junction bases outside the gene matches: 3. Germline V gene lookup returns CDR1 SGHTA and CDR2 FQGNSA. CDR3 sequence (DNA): TGTGCCAGCAGCTTTTGGACAGGGCTGAACACTGAAGCTTTCTTT. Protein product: CASSFWTGLNTEAFF.

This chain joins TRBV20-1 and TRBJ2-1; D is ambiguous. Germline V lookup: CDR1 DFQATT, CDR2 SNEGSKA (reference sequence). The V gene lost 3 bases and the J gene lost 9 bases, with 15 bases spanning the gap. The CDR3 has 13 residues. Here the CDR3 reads CSASYGLASEQFF. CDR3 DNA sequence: TGCAGTGCTAGTTATGGGTTAGCCAGTGAGCAGTTCTTC.

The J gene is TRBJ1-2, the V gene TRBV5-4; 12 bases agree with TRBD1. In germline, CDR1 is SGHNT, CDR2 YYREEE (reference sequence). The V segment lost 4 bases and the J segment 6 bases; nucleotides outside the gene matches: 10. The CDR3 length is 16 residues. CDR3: CASSQGTGGAWDGYTF. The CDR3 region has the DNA TGTGCCAGCAGCCAAGGGACAGGGGGCGCTTGGGATGGCTACACCTTC.

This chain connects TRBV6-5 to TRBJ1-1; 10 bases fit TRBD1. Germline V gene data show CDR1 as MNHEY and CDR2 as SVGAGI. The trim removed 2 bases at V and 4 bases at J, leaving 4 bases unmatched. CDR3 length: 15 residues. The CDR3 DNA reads TGTGCCAGCAGTTACGGTAGGACAGGGGGCACTGAAGCTTTCTTT. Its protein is CASSYGRTGGTEAFF.

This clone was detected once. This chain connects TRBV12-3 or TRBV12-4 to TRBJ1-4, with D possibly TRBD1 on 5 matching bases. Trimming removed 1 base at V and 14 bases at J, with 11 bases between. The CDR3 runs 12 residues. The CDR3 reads CASSLDGRGLFF. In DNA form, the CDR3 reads TGTGCCAGCAGTTTAGATGGAAGGGGTCTGTTTTTT.

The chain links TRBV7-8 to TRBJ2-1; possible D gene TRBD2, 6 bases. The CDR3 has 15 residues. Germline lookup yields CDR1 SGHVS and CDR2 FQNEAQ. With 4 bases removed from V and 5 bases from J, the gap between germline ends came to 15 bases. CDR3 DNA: TGTGCCAGCAGCTGGGATTTGGGGGAGGACAATGAGCAGTTCTTC. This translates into CASSWDLGEDNEQFF.

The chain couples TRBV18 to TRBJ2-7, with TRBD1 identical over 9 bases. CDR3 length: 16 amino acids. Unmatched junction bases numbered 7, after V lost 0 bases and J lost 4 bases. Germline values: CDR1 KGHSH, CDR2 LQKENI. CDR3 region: CASSPPRGQGPYEQYF. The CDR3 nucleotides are TGTGCCAGCTCACCACCGAGGGGACAGGGTCCATACGAGCAGTACTTC. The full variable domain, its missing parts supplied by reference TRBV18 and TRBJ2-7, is NAGVMQNPRHLVRRRGQEARLRCSPMKGHSHVYWYRQLPEEGLKFMVYLQKENIIDESGMPKERFSAEFPKEGPSILRIQQVVRGDSAAYFCASSPPRGQGPYEQYFGPGTRLTVT.